This T cell receptor beta chain came from a study of OX40 agonist ivuxolimab in advanced cancers. Study as a whole: Eligibility rules accepted prior anti-PD-1, anti-PD-L1 or anti-CTLA-4 therapy, and over 35% had some. Findings and caveats of the study: At 0.1 to 3.0 mg/kg and by week 6, CD4+ and CD8+ T cells in the blood had expanded clonally. Relative to CD4+, CD8+ T cells held more expanded clones on average.

A remark on this clone: The antigen is not known.

The protocol was immunoSEQ multiplex PCR, while the TCRdb copy is restricted to in-frame clones and leaves out a portion. Seen here are 57,000 or so clones, under 95% observed once, and the top ten hold more than 13%. Peripheral blood came from all dose cohorts at three timepoints. The source material was CD4+ or CD8+ T cells sorted from blood, sampled in a trial of the OX40 agonist ivuxolimab. This receptor was identified in an adult with an advanced solid tumor such as melanoma, head and neck, liver or kidney cancer.

DNA of the CDR3: TGTGCCAGCAGTGAAAACTTTTTGGGACTAGCGGGAGGCCGGGATACGCAGTATTTT. Translating it yields CASSENFLGLAGGRDTQYF. V usage is TRBV6-1 and J usage is TRBJ2-3; TRBD2 matches 15 bases. Germline V lookup: CDR1 MNHNS, CDR2 SASEGT. This CDR3 region has 19 residues. Germline trimming cut 2 bases from V and 6 bases from J; bases unmatched to any gene: 12.